This is a list of T cell receptor beta chains from one sample in a study of a mutant IDH1 vaccine in newly diagnosed glioma. Only in-frame clones appear in the TCRdb table, and some are missing; sequencing was by immunoSEQ multiplex PCR. The table lists 60,000 to 65,000 clones, 83% of them singletons. These TCRs are of unknown antigen specificity. The specimen was PBMCs, collected from a glioma patient whose treatment included an IDH1 peptide vaccine. The receptor set was obtained from a man aged 25-40 years with glioma. Both conserved end residues are part of each CDR3. D genes are given only for firm matches. Clone size is shown for a subset of rows, as once, few, many or a class of expanded clone.

D,size,V,J,CDR3,DNA
TRBD1,-,TRBV29-1,TRBJ1-1,CSVAETQGAATEAFF,TGCAGCGTTGCGGAGACACAGGGGGCAGCCACTGAAGCTTTCTTT
-,-,TRBV10-3,TRBJ1-1,CAIREGPNTEAFF,TGTGCCATCAGAGAGGGTCCGAACACTGAAGCTTTCTTT
-,-,TRBV21-1,TRBJ1-5,CASSRGLSNQPQHF,TGTGCCAGCAGCAGAGGACTGAGCAATCAGCCCCAGCATTTT
TRBD1,-,TRBV7-9,TRBJ1-6,CASSLVATGNNSPLHF,TGTGCCAGCAGCTTAGTCGCGACAGGGAATAATTCACCCCTCCACTTT
TRBD1,-,TRBV5-5,TRBJ2-4,CASSWGTGARAKNIQYF,TGTGCCAGCAGCTGGGGGACAGGGGCTCGAGCCAAAAACATTCAGTACTTC
-,-,TRBV7-6,TRBJ2-1,CASSSRVSSYNEQFF,TGTGCCAGCAGCTCCCGGGTCAGCTCCTACAATGAGCAGTTCTTC
-,-,TRBV7-9,TRBJ2-2,CASSLAGRQANTGELFF,TGTGCCAGCAGCTTAGCGGGGAGACAGGCGAACACCGGGGAGCTGTTTTTT
TRBD1,-,TRBV19,TRBJ1-1,CASSPILRQGRGTEAFF,TGTGCCAGTAGCCCAATTTTGCGACAGGGGAGAGGCACTGAAGCTTTCTTT
-,-,TRBV19,TRBJ1-2,CASYNRRSSGDRGYTF,TGTGCCAGTTATAACAGGCGAAGCAGCGGAGACCGGGGCTACACCTTC
-,-,TRBV11-2,TRBJ2-3,CASSLVGQRVGTDTQYF,TGTGCCAGCAGCTTAGTCGGGCAGCGTGTCGGCACAGATACGCAGTATTTT
-,-,TRBV2,TRBJ1-5,CANSGGGQPQPQHF,TGTGCCAACTCCGGCGGGGGGCAGCCCCAGCCCCAGCATTTT
TRBD1,-,TRBV19,TRBJ1-2,CASRSGTGGAYGYTF,TGTGCCAGTAGATCCGGGACAGGGGGAGCCTATGGCTACACCTTC
-,-,TRBV4-1,TRBJ2-5,CASSQDVQETQYF,TGCGCCAGCAGCCAAGATGTACAAGAGACCCAGTACTTC
-,-,TRBV5-6,TRBJ1-5,CASSLFHGSYSNQPQHF,TGTGCCAGCAGCTTGTTCCACGGATCCTATAGCAATCAGCCCCAGCATTTT
-,-,TRBV5-4,TRBJ2-2,CASSDQGSQDGELFF,TGTGCCAGCAGCGACCAGGGTAGTCAAGACGGGGAGCTGTTTTTT
-,-,TRBV18,TRBJ2-7,CASSPPVTYEQYF,TGTGCCAGCTCACCACCGGTAACCTACGAGCAGTACTTC
-,few,TRBV5-1,TRBJ1-1,CASSLGAGNTEAFF,TGCGCCAGCAGCTTGGGGGCAGGGAACACTGAAGCTTTCTTT